Detailed here is one T cell receptor (beta chain). Germline V lookup: CDR1 KGHSH, CDR2 LQKENI. Unmatched junction bases numbered 14, after V lost 4 bases and J lost 4 bases. The CDR3 contains 18 residues. The record originates from a study of blood T cell repertoires in COVID-19. The assay was immunoSEQ multiplex PCR, and TCRdb's table has in-frame clones only and misses some. Among under 300,000 clones listed, about 80% were seen once. The chain has TRBV18 and TRBJ1-5; 9 bases are shared with TRBD1. Sample: peripheral blood. This receptor was obtained from a woman older than 75 with acute or convalescent COVID-19. CDR3 sequence: CASSQTQTTGGTNQPQHF. In nucleotides, the CDR3 is TGTGCCAGCTCACAAACTCAAACCACAGGGGGCACTAATCAGCCCCAGCATTTT.